The clone carrying this TCR beta chain has more than one count but fewer than ten. The record originates from a study of Graves' ophthalmopathy and Graves' hyperthyroidism. Germline CDR1 SGHRS, CDR2 YFSETQ. The CDR3 consists of 15 residues. Deletions cut 2 bases from V and 2 bases from J, with 14 bases between. RNA transcripts were the template, and TCR beta CDR3 regions were amplified from them. After a first-round RT-PCR with HTBI primers, a second-round multiplex PCR was run. MiXCR, run by TCRdb on the multiplex PCR reads, gives a single entry per CDR3 protein. The sample yields 200,000 to 250,000 distinct CDR3 sequences, 20% to 25% seen once.

The source is a woman aged 50 to 60 with Graves' ophthalmopathy. V gene TRBV5-1 combines with J gene TRBJ2-7, with D possibly TRBD1 on 6 matching bases. The sample comprised peripheral blood. The CDR3 nucleotides read TGCGCCAGCAGCTTCCGAGCAGGGGTTGCCTACGAGCAGTACTTC. Protein product: CASSFRAGVAYEQYF. The complete variable domain, with remaining parts taken from reference TRBV5-1 and TRBJ2-7, reads KAGVTQTPRYLIKTRGQQVTLSCSPISGHRSVSWYQQTPGQGLQFLFEYFSETQRNKGNFPGRFSGRQFSNSRSEMNVSTLELGDSALYLCASSFRAGVAYEQYFGPGTRLTVT.